The entry below describes one T cell receptor (beta chain). Profiled with immunoSEQ multiplex PCR; TCRdb holds only in-frame clones, not every one. In the table there are about 90,000 clones, about 93% of which are singletons. The data were obtained in a study of PD-1 blockade in classical Hodgkin lymphoma. The V and J ends lost 5 bases and 3 bases, in that order; junction bases with no gene match: 7. The germline V gene has CDR1 SGHVS and CDR2 FQNEAQ. The CDR3 runs to 15 residues. All the patients suffered relapse after autologous stem cell transplantation, and brentuximab vedotin exposure differed. Classifying best responses yielded complete response, partial response or progressive disease.

Sequenced material: peripheral blood mononuclear cells (PBMCs), taken before the second cycle of nivolumab. The TCR comes from a human donor with classical Hodgkin lymphoma. The V gene is TRBV7-8, the J gene TRBJ1-5; 7 bases match TRBD1. The CDR3 reads CASSPGDSLNQPQHF. The DNA for the CDR3 is TGTGCCAGCAGCCCCGGGGACAGCCTCAATCAGCCCCAGCATTTT. Looking up the rest from reference TRBV7-8 and TRBJ1-5 gives the full variable domain: GAGVSQSPRYKVAKRGQDVALRCDPISGHVSLFWYQQALGQGPEFLTYFQNEAQLDKSGLPSDRFFAERPEGSVSTLKIQRTQQEDSAVYLCASSPGDSLNQPQHFGDGTRLSIL.